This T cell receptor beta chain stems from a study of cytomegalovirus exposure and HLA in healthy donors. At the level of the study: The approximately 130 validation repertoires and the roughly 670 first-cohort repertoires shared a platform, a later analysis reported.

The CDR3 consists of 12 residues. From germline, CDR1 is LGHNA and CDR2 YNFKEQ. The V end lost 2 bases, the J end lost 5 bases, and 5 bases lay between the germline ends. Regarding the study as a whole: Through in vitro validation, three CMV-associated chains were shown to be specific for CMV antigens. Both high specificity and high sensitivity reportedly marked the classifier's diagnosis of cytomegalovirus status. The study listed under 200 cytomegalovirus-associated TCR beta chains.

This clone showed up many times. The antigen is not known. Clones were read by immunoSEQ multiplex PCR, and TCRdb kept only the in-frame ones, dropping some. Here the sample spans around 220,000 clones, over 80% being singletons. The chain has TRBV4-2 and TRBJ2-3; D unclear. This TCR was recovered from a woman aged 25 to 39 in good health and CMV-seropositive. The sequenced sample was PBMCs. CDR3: CASSQFGDTQYF. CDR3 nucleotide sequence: TGTGCCAGCAGCCAATTCGGAGATACGCAGTATTTT.